Sequencing of this T cell receptor (beta chain) was carried out in a study of cytomegalovirus exposure and HLA in healthy donors. Study observations and caveats: The authors enumerated roughly 160 TCR beta chains as linked to cytomegalovirus. Per a later analysis, 15,000 to 20,000 TCR beta sequences showed association with HLA alleles at 0.05 false discovery rate. For most subjects, TCR beta sequences were reported to predict HLA-A and HLA-B alleles with accuracy.

The PCR employed 60 Vbeta primers together with 13 Jbeta primers. Assay: immunoSEQ multiplex PCR; the TCRdb copy retains only in-frame clones and omits some. This sample carries tens of thousands of clones, about four fifths of them seen once, and the ten largest clones take roughly half. To note about this clone: No antigen is known for it.

CDR1 and CDR2 (germline): SGHTA, FQGTGA. Trimming shortened V by 5 bases and J by 6 bases, and 11 bases separated the two germline ends. The CDR3 runs to 12 residues. The rearrangement links TRBV7-3 to TRBJ2-7; possibly TRBD1 for D (6 bases). This receptor was taken from a man between 45 and 60 years old in good health and CMV-seropositive. Input material: PBMCs. The CDR3 spells CASSHGQSEQYF. CDR3 coding DNA: TGTGCCAGCAGCCATGGACAGTCCGAGCAGTACTTC.